Listed below are T cell receptor beta chains from one sample, sequenced in a study of long-term antiretroviral therapy in people with HIV. Profiled with immunoSEQ multiplex PCR; TCRdb holds only in-frame clones, not every one. The repertoire holds roughly 16,000 clones, with 75% to 85% as singletons. The sequences come from unsorted PBMCs, collected 0.1 years before starting antiretroviral therapy. These receptors all come from a man younger than 35 with HIV. CDR3s include the opening cysteine and the closing phenylalanine or tryptophan. The D gene is left open where the match is weak. Size is stated for part of the rows, as once, few or many counts, or as a class when the clone is expanded.

abundance,v_gene,len,d_gene,j_gene,CDR3aa,CDR3nt
NA,TRBV6-5,14,TRBD1,TRBJ1-1,CASSPTGAGTEAFF,TGTGCCAGCAGCCCTACAGGGGCGGGCACTGAAGCTTTCTTT
NA,TRBV11-1,16,NA,TRBJ2-4,CASSLRRGNTNDIQYF,TGTGCCAGCAGCTTGCGAAGGGGGAACACGAACGACATTCAGTACTTC
NA,TRBV19,17,NA,TRBJ2-1,CASSIARQLSSYNEQFF,TGTGCCAGTAGTATAGCGAGGCAATTGAGCTCCTACAATGAGCAGTTCTTC
NA,TRBV29-1,14,NA,TRBJ1-2,CSVESPMVLDGYTF,TGCAGCGTTGAATCGCCGATGGTACTGGATGGCTACACCTTC
few,TRBV30,14,NA,TRBJ1-5,CAWSVGTLNQPQHF,TGTGCCTGGAGTGTCGGGACACTCAATCAGCCCCAGCATTTT
NA,TRBV29-1,12,NA,TRBJ1-1,CSVEPGEPEAFF,TGCAGCGTTGAACCGGGAGAGCCTGAAGCTTTCTTT
NA,TRBV5-1,14,TRBD1,TRBJ2-5,CASSFDREEETQYF,TGCGCCAGCAGCTTCGACAGGGAAGAAGAGACCCAGTACTTC
NA,TRBV6-5,15,NA,TRBJ2-5,CASRLDSSYQETQYF,TGTGCCAGCAGGCTCGACAGTTCTTACCAAGAGACCCAGTACTTC
NA,TRBV6-1,15,NA,TRBJ2-7,CASSEGLTGSYEQYF,TGTGCCAGCAGTGAAGGCTTGACAGGCTCCTACGAGCAGTACTTC
NA,TRBV5-1,16,TRBD1,TRBJ1-1,CASSLGTGYMNTEAFF,TGCGCCAGCAGCCTCGGGACAGGATATATGAACACTGAAGCTTTCTTT
NA,TRBV4-3,14,NA,TRBJ2-1,CASSQDRGANEQFF,TGCGCCAGCAGCCAAGATCGGGGGGCGAATGAGCAGTTCTTC
NA,TRBV28,14,NA,TRBJ2-1,CASSFSGGYNEQFF,TGTGCCAGCAGTTTCAGTGGAGGTTACAATGAGCAGTTCTTC
NA,TRBV25-1,15,TRBD2,TRBJ2-1,CASAESGGSYNEQFF,TGTGCCAGCGCGGAAAGCGGGGGCTCCTACAATGAGCAGTTCTTC
NA,TRBV29-1,13,NA,TRBJ1-1,CSVGDSMNTEAFF,TGCAGCGTTGGAGACAGCATGAACACTGAAGCTTTCTTT
few,TRBV19,14,NA,TRBJ2-7,CASSIGTGTYEQYF,TGTGCCAGTAGTATTGGGACCGGTACCTACGAGCAGTACTTC
NA,TRBV7-8,16,TRBD2,TRBJ2-1,CASSSGTSGTNNEQFF,TGTGCCAGCAGCTCAGGGACTAGCGGGACGAACAATGAGCAGTTCTTC
NA,TRBV29-1,16,TRBD1,TRBJ2-5,CSVVVGPGQGGETQYF,TGCAGCGTTGTGGTGGGCCCGGGACAGGGTGGAGAGACCCAGTACTTC
NA,TRBV7-3,14,TRBD1,TRBJ2-7,CASSPGQGPYEQYF,TGTGCCAGCAGCCCGGGACAGGGGCCCTACGAGCAGTACTTC
few,TRBV7-9,15,NA,TRBJ1-1,CASSSYPQGTPEAFF,TGTGCCAGCAGCTCCTACCCCCAGGGCACCCCTGAAGCTTTCTTT
NA,TRBV10-3,12,NA,TRBJ2-7,CAISEGSWEQYF,TGTGCCATCAGTGAGGGATCTTGGGAGCAGTACTTC
once,TRBV19,14,TRBD1,TRBJ2-5,CASRDTGGRETQYF,TGTGCCAGTAGAGACACAGGGGGCAGAGAGACCCAGTACTTC
NA,TRBV7-6,20,TRBD1,TRBJ2-6,CASSLALPGGVLTGANVLTF,TGTGCCAGCAGCTTAGCGTTGCCAGGGGGCGTCTTAACTGGGGCCAACGTCCTGACTTTC
NA,TRBV7-2,12,NA,TRBJ1-2,CASSLGFDGYTF,TGTGCCAGCAGCTTAGGTTTTGATGGCTACACCTTC
NA,TRBV5-1,15,NA,TRBJ2-6,CASSLALGGANVLTF,TGCGCCAGCAGCTTGGCCTTGGGAGGGGCCAACGTCCTGACTTTC
once,TRBV28,15,TRBD1,TRBJ1-5,CASSFVQGPDQPQHF,TGTGCCAGCAGTTTTGTACAGGGGCCGGATCAGCCCCAGCATTTT
once,TRBV9,15,NA,TRBJ2-7,CASSPLGSGSYEQYF,TGTGCCAGCAGCCCCCTTGGTTCCGGCTCCTACGAGCAGTACTTC
NA,TRBV2,14,TRBD2,TRBJ2-7,CASRGAGSRDEQYF,TGTGCCAGCAGGGGAGCGGGGTCTAGGGACGAGCAGTACTTC
NA,TRBV7-2,16,NA,TRBJ1-1,CASSLEGGRSGTEAFF,TGTGCCAGCAGCTTAGAGGGTGGCAGGAGCGGCACTGAAGCTTTCTTT
NA,TRBV6-1,13,TRBD1,TRBJ2-7,CASSGPGGHEQYF,TGTGCCAGCAGTGGTCCAGGGGGCCACGAGCAGTACTTC
few,TRBV4-2,18,TRBD1,TRBJ1-1,CASSQDRLWTGGDTEAFF,TGTGCCAGCAGCCAAGACCGGTTGTGGACAGGGGGTGACACTGAAGCTTTCTTT
once,TRBV27,14,NA,TRBJ2-7,CASSAGDSPYEQYF,TGTGCCAGCAGTGCCGGGGACTCCCCTTACGAGCAGTACTTC
NA,TRBV2,14,TRBD1,TRBJ2-1,CASIKDRGPGDQFF,TGTGCCAGCATTAAGGACAGGGGGCCGGGAGACCAGTTCTTC
NA,TRBV4-3,18,TRBD2,TRBJ2-1,CASRPGLAVGSSYNEQFF,TGCGCCAGTAGGCCGGGACTAGCGGTTGGGAGTTCCTACAATGAGCAGTTCTTC
once,TRBV4-3,14,NA,TRBJ1-1,CASSQVGGATEAFF,TGCGCCAGCAGCCAAGTTGGGGGGGCCACTGAAGCTTTCTTT
NA,TRBV6-5,14,TRBD1,TRBJ1-5,CASSRGRGNQPQHF,TGTGCCAGCAGCAGGGGCAGGGGGAATCAGCCCCAGCATTTT
NA,TRBV19,14,NA,TRBJ1-5,CASSIFQYNQPQHF,TGTGCCAGTAGTATTTTTCAGTACAATCAGCCCCAGCATTTT
NA,TRBV15,15,NA,TRBJ1-5,CATSSGYREYQPQHF,TGTGCCACCAGCAGTGGTTACAGGGAGTACCAGCCCCAGCATTTT
NA,TRBV14,15,NA,TRBJ2-7,CASSQRVAGAYEQYF,TGTGCCAGCAGCCAAAGGGTTGCAGGGGCCTACGAGCAGTACTTC
NA,TRBV20-1,11,NA,TRBJ1-1,CSARRNTEAFF,TGCAGTGCTAGAAGAAACACTGAAGCTTTCTTT
NA,TRBV18,14,NA,TRBJ2-7,CASSPARDGYEQYF,TGTGCCAGCTCACCGGCCAGGGACGGCTACGAGCAGTACTTC
few,TRBV11-3,11,NA,TRBJ2-2,CASSSGRELFF,TGTGCCAGCAGCTCGGGCCGGGAGCTGTTTTTT